This entry lists 21 T cell receptor beta chains sequenced from one sample in a study of CD8 T cells in ankylosing spondylitis. Study-wide results and limits: A TCR beta motif made of several highly homologous variants seemed typical of ankylosing spondylitis blood.

These TCRs are of unknown antigen specificity. TCRdb recomputed calls from the 5' RACE reads with MiXCR, one row per CDR3 protein. This table has more than 400,000 distinct CDR3 sequences, approximately 5% appearing once. The sequencing input was blood, either unsorted or a sorted T cell fraction (not recorded which). The receptors derive from a male donor with ankylosing spondylitis.

The sample holds a few counts of this clonotype. For the CDR3, the DNA is TGTGCCAGCAGCCAAGAATGGCAGGGGTTTAGCGGTACCCCCGGGTGGAATGAGCAGTTCTTC. Translation gives CASSQEWQGFSGTPGWNEQFF. V usage is TRBV3-1 and J usage is TRBJ2-1; D is tentatively TRBD1 or TRBD2 (6 bases each). The V gene lost 0 bases and the J gene lost 7 bases, with 31 bases spanning the gap. This CDR3 spans 21 amino acids. Looked up from germline, CDR1 is LGHDT and CDR2 is YNNKEL (reference sequence).

With regard to this clonotype: One junction end disagrees with the germline gene, perhaps due to a read error. V usage is TRBV20-1 and J usage is TRBJ2-7, with 10 bases matching TRBD2. The CDR3 covers 16 residues. The germline V gene has CDR1 DFQATT and CDR2 SNEGSKA (reference sequence). The CDR3 DNA reads as TGCTGTGCTAGAGATGTAGCGGGAGGTCGACCGGACGAGCAGTACTTC. Translated: CCARDVAGGRPDEQYF.

This clonotype appeared many times. This chain connects TRBV4-3 to TRBJ2-7; maybe TRBD2 (5 bases). Trimming left V 4 bases short and J 0 bases short, with 22 bases between. Germline CDR1 and CDR2: LGHNA and YSLEER. The CDR3 runs to 18 residues. The CDR3 coding sequence is TGCGCCAGCAGCCCGGAAGCCGGGATACCGACGAGCTCCTACGAGCAGTACTTC. It encodes CASSPEAGIPTSSYEQYF.

The table lists this clonotype with many counts. The chain is built from TRBV5-4 and TRBJ2-2; D is unclear. The CDR3 is made up of 14 amino acids. Trimming removed 4 bases at V and 0 bases at J, with 7 bases between. The V gene's germline CDR1 is SGHNT and CDR2 YYREEE (reference sequence). CDR3 in amino acids: CASSLSANTGELFF. The CDR3 bases are TGTGCCAGCAGCCTTTCTGCGAACACCGGGGAGCTGTTTTTT. Full variable domain (missing parts from reference TRBV5-4 and TRBJ2-2): ETGVTQSPTHLIKTRGQQVTLRCSSQSGHNTVSWYQQALGQGPQFIFQYYREEENGRGNFPPRFSGLQFPNYSSELNVNALELDDSALYLCASSLSANTGELFFGEGSRLTVL.

There are many counts of this clonotype. The V call is TRBV7-3, the J call TRBJ1-1, with 8 bases that match TRBD1. The J segment lost 6 bases and the V segment lost 4 bases, leaving 4 bases of the junction unmatched. Germline V gene lookup returns CDR1 SGHTA and CDR2 FQGTGA. This CDR3 spans 13 amino acids. The CDR3 is CASSSIQGAEAFF. CDR3 nucleotide sequence: TGTGCCAGCAGCTCAATACAGGGGGCTGAAGCTTTCTTT.

At least ten counts were recorded for this clonotype. Here the CDR3 reads CASTAGGYQPQHF. The CDR3 region has the DNA TGTGCCAGCACGGCGGGGGGCTATCAGCCCCAGCATTTT. The rearrangement joins TRBV6-6 to TRBJ1-5, with a weak D call TRBD1 (6 bases). Germline values: CDR1 MNHNY, CDR2 SVGAGI (reference sequence). The CDR3 extends over 13 amino acids. V was shortened by 7 bases and J by 5 bases, with 12 bases between the two germline ends.

There are many counts of this clonotype. The V and J genes are TRBV12-3 or TRBV12-4 and TRBJ2-2; D is undetermined. The CDR3 runs 13 residues. V shed 6 bases and J shed 5 bases, with 10 bases lying between them. Here the CDR3 DNA reads TGTGCCAGCAGGGTGACGGCGACCGGGGAGCTGTTTTTT. Protein sequence: CASRVTATGELFF.

This clonotype appeared many times. The chain recombines TRBV10-3 with TRBJ1-1; no clear D gene. The CDR3 is 12 amino acids. Between the trimmed V and J ends, which lost 2 bases and 0 bases, there was a span of 1 base. Germline lookup yields CDR1 ENHRY and CDR2 SYGVKD. The CDR3 here is CAISELNTEAFF. CDR3 nucleotide sequence: TGTGCCATCAGTGAGCTGAACACTGAAGCTTTCTTT.

This clonotype was counted ten times or more. The rearrangement uses TRBV20-1 and TRBJ2-1; 8 positions agree with TRBD1. Per the germline V gene, CDR1 is DFQATT and CDR2 is SNEGSKA (reference sequence). The trim removed 3 bases at V and 9 bases at J, leaving 13 bases unmatched. This CDR3 is 15 amino acids long. The DNA of the CDR3 is TGCAGTGCTAGGAGAAGGACAGGGTCGTCGGGTGAGCAGTTCTTC. Amino acids: CSARRRTGSSGEQFF.

This clonotype was detected only a few times. V and J are TRBV6-2 or TRBV6-3 and TRBJ1-1, with a tentative D call TRBD1 (5 bases). The V end lost 3 bases, the J end lost 2 bases, and 16 bases lay between the germline ends. This CDR3 is 16 amino acids long. Germline V gives CDR1 MNHEY, CDR2 SVGEGT. CDR3 residues: CASSYSTGRINTEAFF. The CDR3 bases are TGTGCCAGCAGTTATTCTACAGGACGGATAAACACTGAAGCTTTCTTT.

This clonotype has ten or more counts. This chain joins TRBV4-1 and TRBJ2-5; D is tentatively TRBD1 or TRBD2 (6 bases each). Germline V gives CDR1 MGHRA, CDR2 YSYEKL. The length of the CDR3 is 18 residues. The V gene lost 4 bases and the J gene lost 3 bases, with 24 bases spanning the gap. The CDR3 reads CASSRTSSRGALEETQYF. DNA of the CDR3: TGCGCCAGCAGCCGAACAAGCTCAAGGGGGGCCTTGGAAGAGACCCAGTACTTC.

There are many counts of this clonotype. The V gene is TRBV12-3 or TRBV12-4, the J gene TRBJ1-2, with no clear D. The V end was cut by 2 bases, the J end by 7 bases, with 11 bases between. This CDR3 comprises 13 residues. CDR3 region: CASSLPRSLGYTF. The CDR3 nucleotides read TGTGCCAGCAGTTTACCGCGGTCTCTTGGCTACACCTTC.

This clonotype came up a few times. V and J are TRBV28 and TRBJ1-5; tentatively, D is TRBD1 (5 bases). There are 16 residues in the CDR3. From germline, CDR1 is MDHEN and CDR2 SYDVKM. Trimming cost V 2 bases and J 3 bases, with 14 bases left between them. Here the CDR3 reads CASSLVGVGDNQPQHF. The CDR3 DNA reads TGTGCCAGCAGTTTAGTTGGGGTAGGGGACAATCAGCCCCAGCATTTT.

This clonotype was seen at least ten times. The V call is TRBV29-1, the J call TRBJ2-3; D could derive from TRBD1 or TRBD2 (5 bases each). This CDR3 has 14 amino acids. V lost 7 bases to trimming and J lost 0 bases, with 14 bases between them. Germline V gene lookup returns CDR1 SQVTM and CDR2 ANQGSEA. CDR3 sequence: CSDLPGPSTDTQYF. The CDR3 nucleotides are TGCAGCGATCTCCCGGGGCCTAGCACAGATACGCAGTATTTT.

The rearrangement links TRBV20-1 to TRBJ1-5; D is uncertain. Trimming took 6 bases from V and 2 from J, leaving 17 bases between them. The CDR3 runs to 15 residues. In germline, CDR1 is DFQATT, CDR2 SNEGSKA (reference sequence). CDR3 nucleotides: TGCAGTGCGCCCCGAGGTGTGTTGGGCAATCAGCCCCAGCATTTT. Encoded protein: CSAPRGVLGNQPQHF.

This clonotype turned up a few times. The V gene is TRBV9, the J gene TRBJ2-1, with 10 bases identical to TRBD2. Germline V lookup: CDR1 SGDLS, CDR2 YYNGEE. The CDR3 totals 16 residues. Losses at the gene ends were 4 bases for V and 4 bases for J; bases not matched to a gene: 8. The chain's CDR3 is CASSPKDSGGYNEQFF. The DNA for the CDR3 is TGTGCCAGCAGCCCCAAGGATAGCGGGGGGTACAATGAGCAGTTCTTC. Full variable domain (remainder filled in from reference TRBV9 and TRBJ2-1): DSGVTQTPKHLITATGQRVTLRCSPRSGDLSVYWYQQSLDQGLQFLIQYYNGEERAKGNILERFSAQQFPDLHSELNLSSLELGDSALYFCASSPKDSGGYNEQFFGPGTRLTVL.

This clonotype appeared many times. The gene calls are TRBV29-1 and TRBJ2-3; tentative D call: TRBD1 (6 bases). Per germline, CDR1 SQVTM and CDR2 ANQGSEA. V dropped 5 bases and J dropped 1 base, with 16 bases sitting between them. The CDR3 covers 15 residues. This CDR3 is CSVSQQGWGTDTQYF. The CDR3 nucleotides are TGCAGCGTTTCTCAACAGGGTTGGGGCACAGATACGCAGTATTTT.

Many counts were recorded for this clonotype. This chain links TRBV15 with TRBJ1-4; 7 nucleotides line up with TRBD1. V shed 5 bases and J 5 bases; nucleotides not matched to a gene: 2. This CDR3 has 13 amino acids. Germline V gene data show CDR1 as LNHNV and CDR2 as YYDKDF (reference sequence). The CDR3 DNA follows: TGTGCCACCAGCCTGGGACAGAATGAAAAACTGTTTTTT. Amino acid sequence: CATSLGQNEKLFF.

This clonotype was seen many times. The CDR3 protein is CATSRAGAAYNSPLHF. The CDR3 nucleotides are TGTGCCACCAGCAGAGCCGGGGCCGCCTATAATTCACCCCTCCACTTT. V and J are TRBV15 and TRBJ1-6; a weak D match, TRBD1 (5 bases). Germline assignment: CDR1 LNHNV and CDR2 YYDKDF (reference sequence). Trimming cost V 1 base and J 2 bases, with 9 bases left between them. This CDR3 comprises 16 residues.

This clonotype was counted a few times. The CDR3 region is CASSLSAGTGVADTQYF. CDR3 coding DNA: TGTGCCAGCAGCTTGTCGGCCGGGACAGGGGTCGCAGATACGCAGTATTTT. The chain joins TRBV5-5 to TRBJ2-3, with TRBD1 identical over 10 bases. The CDR3 spans 17 residues. The V segment lost 1 base and the J segment 4 bases; nucleotides outside the gene matches: 9. Germline V gene sequence: CDR1 SGHKS, CDR2 YYEKEE (reference sequence).

At least ten counts were recorded for this clonotype. The rearrangement joins TRBV5-1 to TRBJ2-2; 7 bases are shared with TRBD2. The length of the CDR3 is 15 residues. The germline CDR1 and CDR2 sequences are SGHRS and YFSETQ. Trimming cost V 2 bases and J 1 base; bases outside gene matches: 2. The CDR3 DNA sequence: TGCGCCAGCAGCTTTGGGAGGGGGAACACCGGGGAGCTGTTTTTT. It encodes CASSFGRGNTGELFF.